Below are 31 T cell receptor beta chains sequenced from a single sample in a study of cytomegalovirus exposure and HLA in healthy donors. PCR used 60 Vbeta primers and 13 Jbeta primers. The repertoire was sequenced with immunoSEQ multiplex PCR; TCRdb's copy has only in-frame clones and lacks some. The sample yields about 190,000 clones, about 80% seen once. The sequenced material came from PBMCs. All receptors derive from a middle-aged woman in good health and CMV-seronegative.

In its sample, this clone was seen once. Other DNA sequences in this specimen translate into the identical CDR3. The DNA for the CDR3 is TGTGCCTGGGGCGGGACTCGCAGAGGCACCATATATTTT. Its protein product is CAWGGTRRGTIYF. The chain employs TRBV30 and TRBJ1-3, with D possibly matching TRBD1 (5 bases). Germline V lookup: CDR1 GTSNPN, CDR2 SVGIG (reference sequence). Trimming took off 5 bases at V and 9 bases at J, with 17 bases between the two ends. The CDR3 covers 13 residues.

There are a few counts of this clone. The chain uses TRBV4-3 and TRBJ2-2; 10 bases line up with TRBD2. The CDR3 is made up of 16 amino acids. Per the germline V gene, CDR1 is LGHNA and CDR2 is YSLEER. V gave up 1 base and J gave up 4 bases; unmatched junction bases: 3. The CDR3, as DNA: TGCGCCAGCAGCCAAGCAGCGGGAGGGCCCACCGGGGAGCTGTTTTTT. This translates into CASSQAAGGPTGELFF.

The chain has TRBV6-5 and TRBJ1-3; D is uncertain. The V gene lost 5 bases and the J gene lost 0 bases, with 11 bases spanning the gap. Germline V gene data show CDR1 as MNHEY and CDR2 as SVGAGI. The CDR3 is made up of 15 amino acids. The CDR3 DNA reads TGTGCCAGCAGTCACGCGCCGAGCTCTGGAAACACCATATATTTT. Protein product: CASSHAPSSGNTIYF.

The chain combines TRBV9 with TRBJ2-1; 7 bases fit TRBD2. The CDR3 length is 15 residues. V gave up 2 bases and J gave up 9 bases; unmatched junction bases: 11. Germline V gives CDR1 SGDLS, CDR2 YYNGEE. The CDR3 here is CASSVTSFGAGEQFF. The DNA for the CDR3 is TGTGCCAGCAGCGTGACTAGCTTCGGGGCCGGTGAGCAGTTCTTC.

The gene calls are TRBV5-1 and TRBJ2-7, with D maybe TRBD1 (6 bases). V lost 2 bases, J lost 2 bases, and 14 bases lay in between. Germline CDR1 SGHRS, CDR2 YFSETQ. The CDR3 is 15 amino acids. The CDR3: CASSFSDSLAYEQYF. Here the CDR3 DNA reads TGCGCCAGCAGCTTTTCGGACAGCCTCGCCTACGAGCAGTACTTC. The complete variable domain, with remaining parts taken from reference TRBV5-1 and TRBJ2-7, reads KAGVTQTPRYLIKTRGQQVTLSCSPISGHRSVSWYQQTPGQGLQFLFEYFSETQRNKGNFPGRFSGRQFSNSRSEMNVSTLELGDSALYLCASSFSDSLAYEQYFGPGTRLTVT.

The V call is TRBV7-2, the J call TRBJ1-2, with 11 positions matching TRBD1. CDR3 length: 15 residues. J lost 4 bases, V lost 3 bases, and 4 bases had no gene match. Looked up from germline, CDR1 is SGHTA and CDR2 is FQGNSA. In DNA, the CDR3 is TGTGCCAGCAGCTTCGCCGGGACAGGGGGCTATGGCTACACCTTC. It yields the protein CASSFAGTGGYGYTF.

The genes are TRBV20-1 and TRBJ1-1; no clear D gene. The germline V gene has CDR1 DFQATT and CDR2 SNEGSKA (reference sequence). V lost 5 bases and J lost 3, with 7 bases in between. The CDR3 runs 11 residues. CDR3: CSAVRDTEAFF. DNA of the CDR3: TGCAGTGCTGTGCGGGACACTGAAGCTTTCTTT.

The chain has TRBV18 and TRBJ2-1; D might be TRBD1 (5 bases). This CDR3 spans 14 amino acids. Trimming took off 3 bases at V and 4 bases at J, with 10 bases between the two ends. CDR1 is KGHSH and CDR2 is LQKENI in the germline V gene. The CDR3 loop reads CASSPSTAYNEQFF. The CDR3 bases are TGTGCCAGCTCACCCTCGACAGCTTACAATGAGCAGTTCTTC.

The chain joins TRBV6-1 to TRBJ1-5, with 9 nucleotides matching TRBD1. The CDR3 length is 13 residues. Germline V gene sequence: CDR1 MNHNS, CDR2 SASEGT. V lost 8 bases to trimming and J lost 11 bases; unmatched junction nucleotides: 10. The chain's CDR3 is CASLRDRDFSQHF. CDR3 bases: TGTGCCAGCCTCCGGGACAGGGATTTTTCCCAGCATTTT.

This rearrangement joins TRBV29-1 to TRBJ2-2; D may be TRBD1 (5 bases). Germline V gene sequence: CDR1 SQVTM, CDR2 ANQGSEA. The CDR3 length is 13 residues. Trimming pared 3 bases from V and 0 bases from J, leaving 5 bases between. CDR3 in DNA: TGCAGCGTTGACAGGGCGAACACCGGGGAGCTGTTTTTT. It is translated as CSVDRANTGELFF.

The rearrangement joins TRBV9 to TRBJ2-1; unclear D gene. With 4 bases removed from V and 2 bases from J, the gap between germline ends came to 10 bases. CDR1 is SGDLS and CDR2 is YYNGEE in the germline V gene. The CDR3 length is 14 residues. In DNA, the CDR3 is TGTGCCAGCAGCCCGCGGCTAACCTACAATGAGCAGTTCTTC. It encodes CASSPRLTYNEQFF.

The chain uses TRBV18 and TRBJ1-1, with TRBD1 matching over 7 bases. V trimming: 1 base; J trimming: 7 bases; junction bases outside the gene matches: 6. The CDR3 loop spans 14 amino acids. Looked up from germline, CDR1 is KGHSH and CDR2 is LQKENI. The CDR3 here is CASSPRKAGGEAFF. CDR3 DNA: TGTGCCAGCTCACCACGGAAGGCAGGGGGTGAAGCTTTCTTT.

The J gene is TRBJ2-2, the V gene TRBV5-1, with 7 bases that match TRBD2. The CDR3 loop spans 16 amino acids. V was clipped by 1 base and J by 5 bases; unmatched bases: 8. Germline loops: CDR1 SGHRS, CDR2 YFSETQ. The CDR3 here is CASSLNAGDGTGELFF. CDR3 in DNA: TGCGCCAGCAGCTTGAATGCGGGAGATGGGACCGGGGAGCTGTTTTTT. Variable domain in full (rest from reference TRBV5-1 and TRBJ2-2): KAGVTQTPRYLIKTRGQQVTLSCSPISGHRSVSWYQQTPGQGLQFLFEYFSETQRNKGNFPGRFSGRQFSNSRSEMNVSTLELGDSALYLCASSLNAGDGTGELFFGEGSRLTVL.

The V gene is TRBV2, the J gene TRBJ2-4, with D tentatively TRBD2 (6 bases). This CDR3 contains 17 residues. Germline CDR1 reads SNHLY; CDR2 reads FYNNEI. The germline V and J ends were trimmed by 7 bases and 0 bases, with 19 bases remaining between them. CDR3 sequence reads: CASKEGLSVLAKNIQYF. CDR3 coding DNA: TGTGCCAGCAAGGAGGGACTGTCCGTTCTAGCCAAAAACATTCAGTACTTC.

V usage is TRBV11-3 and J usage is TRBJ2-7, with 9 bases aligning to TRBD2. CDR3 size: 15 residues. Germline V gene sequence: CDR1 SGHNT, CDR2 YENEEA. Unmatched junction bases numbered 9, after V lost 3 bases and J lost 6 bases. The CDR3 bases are TGTGCCAGCAGCTTGGGGCGGGAGGGCCCGATCGAGCAGTACGTC. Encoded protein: CASSLGREGPIEQYV.

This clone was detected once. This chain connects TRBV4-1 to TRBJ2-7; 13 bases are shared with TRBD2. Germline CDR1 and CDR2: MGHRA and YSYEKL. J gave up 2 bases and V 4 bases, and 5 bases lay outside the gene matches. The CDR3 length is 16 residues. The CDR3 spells CASSPGLAGVPYEQYV. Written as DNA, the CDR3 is TGCGCCAGCAGCCCCGGACTAGCGGGAGTCCCCTACGAGCAGTACGTC.

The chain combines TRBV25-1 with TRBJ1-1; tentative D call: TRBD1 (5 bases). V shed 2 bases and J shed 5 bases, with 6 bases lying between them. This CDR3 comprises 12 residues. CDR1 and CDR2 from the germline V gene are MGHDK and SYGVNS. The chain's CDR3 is CASSEGTTEAFF. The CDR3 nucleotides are TGTGCCAGCAGTGAAGGGACTACTGAAGCTTTCTTT.

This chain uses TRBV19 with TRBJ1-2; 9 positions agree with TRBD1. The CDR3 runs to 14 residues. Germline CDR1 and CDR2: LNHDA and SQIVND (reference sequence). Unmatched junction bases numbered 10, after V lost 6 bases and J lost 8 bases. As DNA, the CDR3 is TGTGCCAGTAGCGACCGGGGACAGGGCCCCGGCTACACCTTC. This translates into CASSDRGQGPGYTF. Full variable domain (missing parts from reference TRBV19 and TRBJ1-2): DGGITQSPKYLFRKEGQNVTLSCEQNLNHDAMYWYRQDPGQGLRLIYYSQIVNDFQKGDIAEGYSVSREKKESFPLTVTSAQKNPTAFYLCASSDRGQGPGYTFGSGTRLTVV.

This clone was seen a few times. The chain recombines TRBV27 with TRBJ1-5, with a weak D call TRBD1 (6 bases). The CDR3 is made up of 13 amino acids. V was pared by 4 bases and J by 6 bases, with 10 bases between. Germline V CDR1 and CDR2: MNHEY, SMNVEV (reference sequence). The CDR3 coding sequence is TGTGCCAGCAGTTATTCAGGGGCTCAGCCCCAGCATTTT. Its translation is CASSYSGAQPQHF.

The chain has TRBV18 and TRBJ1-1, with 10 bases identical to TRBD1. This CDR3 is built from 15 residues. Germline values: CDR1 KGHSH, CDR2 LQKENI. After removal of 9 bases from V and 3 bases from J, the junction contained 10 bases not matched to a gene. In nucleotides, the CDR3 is TGTGCCAGTTCGAAGACAGGGGGCGAGGACACTGAAGCTTTCTTT. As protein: CASSKTGGEDTEAFF.

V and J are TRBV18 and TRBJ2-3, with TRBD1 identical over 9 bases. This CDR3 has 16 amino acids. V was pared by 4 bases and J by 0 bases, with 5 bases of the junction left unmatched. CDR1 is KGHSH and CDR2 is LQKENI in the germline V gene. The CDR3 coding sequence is TGTGCCAGCTCACGGGGACAGGGAGGAAGCACAGATACGCAGTATTTT. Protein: CASSRGQGGSTDTQYF.

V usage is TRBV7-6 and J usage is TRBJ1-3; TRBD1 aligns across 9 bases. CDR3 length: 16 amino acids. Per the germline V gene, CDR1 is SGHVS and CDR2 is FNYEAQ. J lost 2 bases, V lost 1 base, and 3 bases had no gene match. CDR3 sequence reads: CASSLGDRVAGNTIYF. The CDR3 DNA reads TGTGCCAGCAGCTTAGGGGACAGGGTCGCTGGAAACACCATATATTTT. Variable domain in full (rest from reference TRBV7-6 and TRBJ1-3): GAGVSQSPRYKVTKRGQDVALRCDPISGHVSLYWYRQALGQGPEFLTYFNYEAQQDKSGLPNDRFSAERPEGSISTLTIQRTEQRDSAMYRCASSLGDRVAGNTIYFGEGSWLTVV.

CDR3 region: CASSIITHYADTEAFF. CDR3 in DNA: TGTGCCAGTAGTATAATTACCCACTACGCGGACACTGAAGCTTTCTTT. The chain links TRBV19 to TRBJ1-1; D call uncertain. The CDR3 is 16 residues long. Germline CDR1 LNHDA, CDR2 SQIVND (reference sequence). With 2 bases removed from V and 3 bases from J, the gap between germline ends came to 16 bases.

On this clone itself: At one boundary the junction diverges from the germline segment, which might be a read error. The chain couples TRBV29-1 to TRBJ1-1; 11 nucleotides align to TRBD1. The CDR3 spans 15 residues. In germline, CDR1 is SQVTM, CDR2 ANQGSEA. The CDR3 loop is CSVEGTGGMNTEAFF. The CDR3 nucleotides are TGCAGCGTCGAAGGGACAGGGGGGATGAACACTGAAGCTTTCTTT.

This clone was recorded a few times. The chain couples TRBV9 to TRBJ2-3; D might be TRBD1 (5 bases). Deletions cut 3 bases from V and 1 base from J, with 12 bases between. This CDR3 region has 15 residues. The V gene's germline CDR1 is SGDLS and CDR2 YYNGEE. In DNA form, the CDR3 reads TGTGCCAGCAGCGGCCTCAGGGATGGCACAGATACGCAGTATTTT. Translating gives CASSGLRDGTDTQYF.

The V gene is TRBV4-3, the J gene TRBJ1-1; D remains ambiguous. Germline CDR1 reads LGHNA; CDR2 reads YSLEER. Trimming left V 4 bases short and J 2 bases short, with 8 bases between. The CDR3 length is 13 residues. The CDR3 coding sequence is TGCGCCAGCAGCCCCCGTATAAACACTGAAGCTTTCTTT. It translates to CASSPRINTEAFF.

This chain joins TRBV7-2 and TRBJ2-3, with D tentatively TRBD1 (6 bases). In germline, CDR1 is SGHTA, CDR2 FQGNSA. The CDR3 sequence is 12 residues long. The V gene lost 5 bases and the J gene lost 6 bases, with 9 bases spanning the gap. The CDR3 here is CASSGTSDTQYF. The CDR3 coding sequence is TGTGCCAGCAGCGGGACATCCGATACGCAGTATTTT.

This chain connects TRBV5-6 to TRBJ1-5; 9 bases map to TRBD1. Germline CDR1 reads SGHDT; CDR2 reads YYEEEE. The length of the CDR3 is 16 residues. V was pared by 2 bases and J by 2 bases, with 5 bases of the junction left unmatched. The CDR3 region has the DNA TGTGCCAGCAGCTTAGACAGGGGGTCGGGCAATCAGCCCCAGCATTTT. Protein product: CASSLDRGSGNQPQHF.

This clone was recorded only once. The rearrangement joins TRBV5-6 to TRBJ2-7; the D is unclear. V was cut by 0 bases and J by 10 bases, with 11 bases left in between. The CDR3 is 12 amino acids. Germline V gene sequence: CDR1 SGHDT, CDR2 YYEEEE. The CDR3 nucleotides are TGTGCCAGCAGCTTGGTGGGTGCCTCACAGTACGTC. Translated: CASSLVGASQYV.

The CDR3 loop is CASSLGGWNTEAFF. The CDR3 nucleotides are TGTGCCAGCAGCTTAGGCGGCTGGAACACTGAAGCTTTCTTT. The J gene is TRBJ1-1, the V gene TRBV9; D ambiguous. The CDR3 extends over 14 amino acids. Trimming left V 4 bases short and J 1 base short, with 11 bases between. The V gene's germline CDR1 is SGDLS and CDR2 YYNGEE.

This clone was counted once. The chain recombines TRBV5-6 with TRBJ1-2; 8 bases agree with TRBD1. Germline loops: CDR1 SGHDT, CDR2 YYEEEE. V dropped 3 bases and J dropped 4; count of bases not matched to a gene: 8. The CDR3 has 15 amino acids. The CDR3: CASSSGGQGVYGYTF. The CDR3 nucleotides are TGTGCCAGCAGCTCGGGTGGACAGGGCGTCTATGGCTACACCTTC. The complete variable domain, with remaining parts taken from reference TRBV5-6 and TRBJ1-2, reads DAGVTQSPTHLIKTRGQQVTLRCSPKSGHDTVSWYQQALGQGPQFIFQYYEEEERQRGNFPDRFSGHQFPNYSSELNVNALLLGDSALYLCASSSGGQGVYGYTFGSGTRLTVV.